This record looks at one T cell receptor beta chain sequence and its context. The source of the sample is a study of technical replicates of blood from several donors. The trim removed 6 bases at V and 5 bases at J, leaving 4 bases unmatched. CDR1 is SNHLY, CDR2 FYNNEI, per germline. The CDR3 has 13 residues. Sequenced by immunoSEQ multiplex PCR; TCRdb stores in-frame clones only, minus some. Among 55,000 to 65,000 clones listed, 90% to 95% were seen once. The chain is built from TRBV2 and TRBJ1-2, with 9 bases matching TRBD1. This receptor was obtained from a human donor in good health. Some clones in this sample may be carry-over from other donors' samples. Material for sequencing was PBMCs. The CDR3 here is CASRGQGLYGYTF. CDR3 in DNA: TGTGCCAGCAGGGGACAGGGTTTGTATGGCTACACCTTC.